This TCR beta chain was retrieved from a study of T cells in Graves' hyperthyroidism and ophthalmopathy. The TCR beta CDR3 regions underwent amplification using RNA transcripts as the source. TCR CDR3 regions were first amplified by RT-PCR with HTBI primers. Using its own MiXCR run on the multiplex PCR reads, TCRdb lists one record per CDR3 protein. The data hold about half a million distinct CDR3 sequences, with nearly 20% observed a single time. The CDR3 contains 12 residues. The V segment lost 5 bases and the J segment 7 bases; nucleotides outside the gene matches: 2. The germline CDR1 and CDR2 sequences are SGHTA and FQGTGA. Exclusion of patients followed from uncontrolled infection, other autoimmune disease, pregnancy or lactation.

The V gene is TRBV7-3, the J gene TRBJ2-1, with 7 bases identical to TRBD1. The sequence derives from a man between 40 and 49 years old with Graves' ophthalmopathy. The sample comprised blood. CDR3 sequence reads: CASSTQGNEQFF. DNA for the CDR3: TGTGCCAGCAGCACACAGGGGAATGAGCAGTTCTTC. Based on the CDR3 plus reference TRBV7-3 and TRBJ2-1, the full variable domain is GAGVSQTPSNKVTEKGKYVELRCDPISGHTALYWYRQSLGQGPEFLIYFQGTGAADDSGLPNDRFFAVRPEGSVSTLKIQRTERGDSAVYLCASSTQGNEQFFGPGTRLTVL.